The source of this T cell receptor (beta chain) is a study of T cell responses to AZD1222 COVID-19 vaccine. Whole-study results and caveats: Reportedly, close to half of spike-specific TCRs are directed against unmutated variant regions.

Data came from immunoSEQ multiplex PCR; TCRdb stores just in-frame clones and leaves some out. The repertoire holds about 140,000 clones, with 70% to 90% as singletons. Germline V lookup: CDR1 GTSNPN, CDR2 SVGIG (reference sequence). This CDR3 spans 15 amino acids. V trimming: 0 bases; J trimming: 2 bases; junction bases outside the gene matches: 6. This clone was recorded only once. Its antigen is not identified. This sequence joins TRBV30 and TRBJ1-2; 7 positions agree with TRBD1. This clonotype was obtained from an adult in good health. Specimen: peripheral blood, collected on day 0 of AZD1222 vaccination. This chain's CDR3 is CAWSVRETGNYGYTF. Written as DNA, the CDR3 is TGTGCCTGGAGTGTACGGGAGACAGGGAACTATGGCTACACCTTC. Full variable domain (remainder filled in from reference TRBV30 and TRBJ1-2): SQTIHQWPATLVQPVGSPLSLECTVEGTSNPNLYWYRQAAGRGLQLLFYSVGIGQISSEVPQNLSASRPQDRQFILSSKKLLLSDSGFYLCAWSVRETGNYGYTFGSGTRLTVV.